This T cell receptor (beta chain) was identified during a study of blood T cell repertoires in COVID-19. About the study: Samples taken during acute and convalescent COVID-19 were collected in the United States, Italy and Spain.

Profiling relied on immunoSEQ multiplex PCR, and the TCRdb table lists in-frame clones only, not all of them. The sample lists 200,000 to 250,000 clones, roughly 84% occurring once. Germline assignment: CDR1 MNHNS and CDR2 SASEGT. The CDR3 spans 16 residues. The V and J ends lost 0 bases and 5 bases respectively, with 17 bases between them. The receptor was derived from a woman of 80 years or more with acute or convalescent COVID-19. The chain links TRBV6-1 to TRBJ2-7; D is unclear. Source material: peripheral blood. The CDR3 is CASSEARHTPAHEQYF. The CDR3 nucleotides read TGTGCCAGCAGTGAAGCGCGACACACACCGGCCCACGAGCAGTACTTC.